This TCR beta chain was sequenced for a study of CXCR3-negative and CXCR3-positive naive CD8 T cells. About the study: The study obtained around 140 million TRB reads, about 1.5 +/- 0.3 million per library.

This CDR3 comprises 15 residues. CDR1 MNHEY and CDR2 SMNVEV come from the germline V gene (reference sequence). TRB cDNA libraries were made by UMI-labeled 5' RACE. TCRdb processed the 5' RACE reads again and assigns one entry to each CDR3 protein, with no DNA. This table holds about 98,000 distinct CDR3 sequences. Notes on this clonotype: As yet, its antigen is unknown.

Broader study findings: Memory CD8+ cells had much lower diversity, and both naive subsets had comparably high diversity. Compared with CXCR3-negative naive cells, CXCR3-positive naive cells showed more hydrophobic TRB CDR3s. TRBV-TRBJ usage was alike in naive CXCR3-negative and CXCR3-positive cells but differed in memory cells.

The chain joins TRBV27 to TRBJ1-6. The TCR originated in a human donor in good health. Some clones in this sample may be carry-over from other donors' samples. The sequenced sample was naive CXCR3+ CD8+ T cells from blood. Subset given: CD45RO-CCR7+CD27+CD95- naive CD8+ T cells expressing CXCR3 (TNR3+). The CDR3 reads CASSFGRVGNSPLHF.